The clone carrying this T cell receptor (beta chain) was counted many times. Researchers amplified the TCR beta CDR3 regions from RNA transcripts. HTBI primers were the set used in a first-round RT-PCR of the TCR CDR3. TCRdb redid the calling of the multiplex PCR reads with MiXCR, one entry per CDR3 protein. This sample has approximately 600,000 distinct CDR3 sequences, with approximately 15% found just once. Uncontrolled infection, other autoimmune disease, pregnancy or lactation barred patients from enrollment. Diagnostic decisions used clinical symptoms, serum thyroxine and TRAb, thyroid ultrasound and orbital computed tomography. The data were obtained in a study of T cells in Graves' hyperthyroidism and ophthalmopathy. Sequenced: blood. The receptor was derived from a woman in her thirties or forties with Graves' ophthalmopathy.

CDR3 in amino acids: CASSGFGLATYEQYF. The CDR3, as DNA: TGTGCCAGCAGTGGGTTCGGACTAGCGACCTACGAGCAGTACTTC. The J gene is TRBJ2-7, the V gene TRBV28, with TRBD2 identical over 9 bases. J lost 2 bases, V lost 5 bases, and 7 bases had no gene match. The CDR3 totals 15 residues. CDR1 is MDHEN and CDR2 is SYDVKM in the germline V gene.